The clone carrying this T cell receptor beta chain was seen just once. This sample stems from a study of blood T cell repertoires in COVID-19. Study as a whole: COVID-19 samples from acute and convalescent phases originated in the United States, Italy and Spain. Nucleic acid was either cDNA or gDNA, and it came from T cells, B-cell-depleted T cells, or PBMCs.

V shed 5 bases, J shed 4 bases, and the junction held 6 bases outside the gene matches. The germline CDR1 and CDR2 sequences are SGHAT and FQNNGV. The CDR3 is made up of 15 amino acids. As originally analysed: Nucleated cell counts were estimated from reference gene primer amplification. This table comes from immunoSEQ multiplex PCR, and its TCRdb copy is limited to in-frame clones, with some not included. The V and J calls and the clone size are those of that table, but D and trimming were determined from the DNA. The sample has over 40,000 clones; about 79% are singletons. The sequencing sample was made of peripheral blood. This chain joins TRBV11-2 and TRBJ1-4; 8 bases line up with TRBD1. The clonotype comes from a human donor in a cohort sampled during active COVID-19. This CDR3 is CASSPGTGFNEKLFF. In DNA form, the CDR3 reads TGTGCCAGCAGCCCCGGGACAGGTTTTAATGAAAAACTGTTTTTT.